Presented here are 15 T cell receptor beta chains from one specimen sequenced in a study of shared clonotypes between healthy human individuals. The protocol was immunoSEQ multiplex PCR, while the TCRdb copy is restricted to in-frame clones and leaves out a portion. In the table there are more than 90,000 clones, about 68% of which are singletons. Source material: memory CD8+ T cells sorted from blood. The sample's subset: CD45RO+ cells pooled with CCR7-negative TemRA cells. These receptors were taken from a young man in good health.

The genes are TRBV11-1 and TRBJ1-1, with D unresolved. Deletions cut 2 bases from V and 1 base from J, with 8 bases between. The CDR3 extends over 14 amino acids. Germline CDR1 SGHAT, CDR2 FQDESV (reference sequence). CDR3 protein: CASSLWHRNTEAFF. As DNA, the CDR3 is TGTGCCAGCAGCTTATGGCACAGGAACACTGAAGCTTTCTTT.

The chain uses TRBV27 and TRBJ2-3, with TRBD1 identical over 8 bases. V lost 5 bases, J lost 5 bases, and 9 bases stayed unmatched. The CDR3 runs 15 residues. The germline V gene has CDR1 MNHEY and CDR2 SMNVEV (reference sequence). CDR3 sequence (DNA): TGTGCCAGCAGTCACCCGACAGGGGTGGGAGATACGCAGTATTTT. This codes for CASSHPTGVGDTQYF.

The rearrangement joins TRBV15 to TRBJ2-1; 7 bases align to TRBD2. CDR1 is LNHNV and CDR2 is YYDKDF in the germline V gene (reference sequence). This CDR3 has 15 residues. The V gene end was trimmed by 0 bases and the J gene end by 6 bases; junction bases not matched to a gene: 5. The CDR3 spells CATSRDAGAVNEQFF. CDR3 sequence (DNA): TGTGCCACCAGCAGAGACGCGGGAGCGGTCAATGAGCAGTTCTTC.

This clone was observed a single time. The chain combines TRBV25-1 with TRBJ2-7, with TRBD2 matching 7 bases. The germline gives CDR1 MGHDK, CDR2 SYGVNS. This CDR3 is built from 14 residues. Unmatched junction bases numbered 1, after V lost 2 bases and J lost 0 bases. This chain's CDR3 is CASSERGDSYEQYF. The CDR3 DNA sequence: TGTGCCAGCAGTGAACGGGGGGACTCCTACGAGCAGTACTTC.

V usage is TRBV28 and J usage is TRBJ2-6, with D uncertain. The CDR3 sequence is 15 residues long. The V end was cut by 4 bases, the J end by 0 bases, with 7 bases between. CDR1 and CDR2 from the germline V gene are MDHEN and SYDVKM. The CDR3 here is CASSYEHSGANVLTF. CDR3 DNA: TGTGCCAGCAGTTATGAGCACTCTGGGGCCAACGTCCTGACTTTC.

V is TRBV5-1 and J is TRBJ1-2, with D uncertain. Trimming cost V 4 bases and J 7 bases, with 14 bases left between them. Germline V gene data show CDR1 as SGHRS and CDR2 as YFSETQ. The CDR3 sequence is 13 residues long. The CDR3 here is CASSHGDQSGYTF. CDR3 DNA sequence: TGCGCCAGCAGCCACGGCGACCAGAGTGGCTACACCTTC.

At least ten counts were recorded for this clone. The CDR3 region has the DNA TGTGCCAGCAGTGACGGACAGGGGGCAACAGATACGCAGTATTTT. Its protein is CASSDGQGATDTQYF. The chain links TRBV6-4 to TRBJ2-3; 11 bases are shared with TRBD1. Looked up from germline, CDR1 is MRHNA and CDR2 is SNTAGT. The junction had 1 base not matched to a gene; V was cut back by 2 bases and J by 3 bases. The CDR3 runs 15 residues.

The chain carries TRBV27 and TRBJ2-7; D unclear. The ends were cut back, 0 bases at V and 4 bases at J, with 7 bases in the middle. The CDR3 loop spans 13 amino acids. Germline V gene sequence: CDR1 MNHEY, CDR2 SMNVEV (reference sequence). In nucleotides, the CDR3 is TGTGCCAGCAGTTTATCGTCGGAATACGAGCAGTACTTC. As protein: CASSLSSEYEQYF.

The CDR3 sequence: CASSLAWGARTDTQYF. Written as DNA, the CDR3 is TGTGCCAGCAGCTTAGCATGGGGGGCCCGCACAGATACGCAGTATTTT. The chain employs TRBV11-2 and TRBJ2-3; the D gene could be TRBD1 or TRBD2 (6 bases each). Looked up from germline, CDR1 is SGHAT and CDR2 is FQNNGV. The CDR3 runs 16 residues. Between the trimmed V and J ends, which lost 1 base and 1 base, there was a span of 12 bases.

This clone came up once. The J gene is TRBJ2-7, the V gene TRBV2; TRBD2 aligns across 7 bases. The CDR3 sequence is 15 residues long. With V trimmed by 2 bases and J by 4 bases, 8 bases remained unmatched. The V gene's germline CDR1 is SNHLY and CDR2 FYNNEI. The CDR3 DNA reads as TGTGCCAGCAGTGAACCTAATAGCGGGTTATACGAGCAGTACTTC. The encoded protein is CASSEPNSGLYEQYF.

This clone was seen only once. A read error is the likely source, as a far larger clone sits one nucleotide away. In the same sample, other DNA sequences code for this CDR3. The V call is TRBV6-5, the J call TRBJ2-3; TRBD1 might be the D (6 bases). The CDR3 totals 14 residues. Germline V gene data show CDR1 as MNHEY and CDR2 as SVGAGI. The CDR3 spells CASSYSDSADTQYF. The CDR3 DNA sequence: TGCGCCAGCAGTTACTCGGACAGCGCAGATACGCAGTATTTT.

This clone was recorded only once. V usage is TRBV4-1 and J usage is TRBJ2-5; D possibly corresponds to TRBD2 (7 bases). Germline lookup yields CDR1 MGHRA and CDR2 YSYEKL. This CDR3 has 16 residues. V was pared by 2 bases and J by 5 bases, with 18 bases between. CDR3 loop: CASSQNGGGSGETQYF. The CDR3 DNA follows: TGCGCCAGCAGCCAAAATGGGGGCGGGAGTGGGGAGACCCAGTACTTC.

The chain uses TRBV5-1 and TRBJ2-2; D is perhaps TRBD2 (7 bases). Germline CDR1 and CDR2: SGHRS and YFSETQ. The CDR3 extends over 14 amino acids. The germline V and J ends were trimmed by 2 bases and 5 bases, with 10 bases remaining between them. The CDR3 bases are TGCGCCAGCAGCTTTGCGGGGGCGACCGGGGAGCTGTTTTTT. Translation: CASSFAGATGELFF.

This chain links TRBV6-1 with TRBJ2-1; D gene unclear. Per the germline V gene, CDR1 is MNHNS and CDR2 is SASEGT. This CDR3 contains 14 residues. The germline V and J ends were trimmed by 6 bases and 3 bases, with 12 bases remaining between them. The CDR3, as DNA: TGTGCCAGCAGCCCTAAGGGTGTCTACAATGAGCAGTTCTTC. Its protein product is CASSPKGVYNEQFF.

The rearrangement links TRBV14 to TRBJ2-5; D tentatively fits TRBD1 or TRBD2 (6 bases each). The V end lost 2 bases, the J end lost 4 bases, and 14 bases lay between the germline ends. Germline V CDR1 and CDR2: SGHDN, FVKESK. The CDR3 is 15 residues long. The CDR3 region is CASSQWGALGETQYF. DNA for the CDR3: TGTGCCAGCAGCCAATGGGGGGCGCTAGGAGAGACCCAGTACTTC.